Listed here is a single T cell receptor beta chain. Its antigen is unidentified. The germline CDR1 and CDR2 sequences are DFQATT and SNEGSKA (reference sequence). The V gene lost 2 bases and the J gene lost 0 bases, with 5 bases spanning the gap. The CDR3 has 12 amino acids. This entry belongs to a study of T-cell memory formation after mild COVID-19. Study results and caveats: Later expanders leaned CD4+, whereas clones that contracted between day 15 and 85 were balanced CD4/CD8. The second-wave clones peaking on day 37 were not confirmed as SARS-CoV-2-specific. Clones which contracted sat mainly in CM and EM if CD4+, and in EMRA if CD8+.

TCRdb re-analysed the 5' RACE reads in MiXCR, keeping a single row per CDR3 protein. The sample consists of roughly 340,000 distinct CDR3 sequences, around 15% of them appearing once. The chain is built from TRBV20-1 and TRBJ2-7; D unclear. This receptor was taken from a man younger than 30 who had mild COVID-19 (a few samples of this study predate the infection). Cell type and time point are not known. Material: PBMCs or a T cell subset sorted from them (not recorded which). As DNA, the CDR3 is TGCAGTGCTAGATACAGCTCCTACGAGCAGTACTTC. It is translated as CSARYSSYEQYF.